One and the same sample provided the 17 T cell receptor beta chains below, sequenced in a study of blood T cell repertoires in COVID-19. Using immunoSEQ multiplex PCR, the repertoire was profiled, and TCRdb retains in-frame clones only, with some absent. The sample includes hundreds of thousands of clones, 75% to 85% of them seen just once. What was sequenced was peripheral blood. All receptors come from a man aged 45-60 years with COVID-19, enrolled during active disease.

J is TRBJ1-3 and V is TRBV6-6; D gene ambiguous. The CDR3 contains 14 residues. The V end was cut by 5 bases, the J end by 4 bases, with 12 bases between. From germline, CDR1 is MNHNY and CDR2 SVGAGI (reference sequence). CDR3 sequence reads: CASSPPGRGNTIYF. In nucleotides, the CDR3 is TGTGCCAGCAGTCCCCCCGGGAGGGGAAACACCATATATTTT.

This chain joins TRBV7-2 and TRBJ2-7, with D uncertain. V was cut by 6 bases and J by 6 bases, with 15 bases left in between. This CDR3 spans 13 amino acids. Germline values: CDR1 SGHTA, CDR2 FQGNSA. This chain's CDR3 is CASRYAVGSEQYF. DNA for the CDR3: TGTGCCAGCAGGTACGCGGTGGGTTCCGAGCAGTACTTC. The whole variable domain, remainder taken from reference TRBV7-2 and TRBJ2-7, is GAGVSQSPSNKVTEKGKDVELRCDPISGHTALYWYRQSLGQGLEFLIYFQGNSAPDKSGLPSDRFSAERTGGSVSTLTIQRTQQEDSAVYLCASRYAVGSEQYFGPGTRLTVT.

This chain joins TRBV5-1 and TRBJ2-7; a possible D gene is TRBD1 (5 bases). Per germline, CDR1 SGHRS and CDR2 YFSETQ. The CDR3 runs 13 residues. Trimming took 4 bases from V and 3 from J, leaving 11 bases between them. As DNA, the CDR3 is TGCGCCAGCAGCCCAGGGATTATCTACGAGCAGTACTTC. Protein sequence: CASSPGIIYEQYF. The variable domain in full, completed from reference TRBV5-1 and TRBJ2-7, reads KAGVTQTPRYLIKTRGQQVTLSCSPISGHRSVSWYQQTPGQGLQFLFEYFSETQRNKGNFPGRFSGRQFSNSRSEMNVSTLELGDSALYLCASSPGIIYEQYFGPGTRLTVT.

The rearrangement uses TRBV6-5 and TRBJ2-7; TRBD1 might be the D (7 bases). V was cut by 5 bases and J by 7 bases, with 9 bases left in between. The germline V gene has CDR1 MNHEY and CDR2 SVGAGI. The CDR3 has 11 amino acids. CDR3 amino acids: CASSQGGEQYF. In nucleotides, the CDR3 is TGTGCCAGCAGTCAGGGGGGAGAGCAGTACTTC.

The CDR3 DNA reads TGTGCCAGCAGCTCAGGACAGGGACTAAACACTGAAGCTTTCTTT. Its protein is CASSSGQGLNTEAFF. This rearrangement joins TRBV5-8 to TRBJ1-1, with TRBD1 identical over 8 bases. The V gene end was trimmed by 3 bases and the J gene end by 2 bases; junction bases not matched to a gene: 6. Germline CDR1 and CDR2: SGHTS and YDEGEE. This CDR3 region has 15 residues. The complete variable domain, with remaining parts taken from reference TRBV5-8 and TRBJ1-1, reads EAGVTQSPTHLIKTRGQQATLRCSPISGHTSVYWYQQALGLGLQFLLWYDEGEERNRGNFPPRFSGRQFPNYSSELNVNALELEDSALYLCASSSGQGLNTEAFFGQGTRLTVV.

The rearrangement links TRBV6-2 or TRBV6-3 to TRBJ2-1; possibly TRBD1 for D (5 bases). The CDR3 has 13 residues. V was shortened by 4 bases and J by 5 bases, with 9 bases between the two germline ends. In germline, CDR1 is MNHEY, CDR2 SVGEGT. Here the CDR3 DNA reads TGTGCCAGCAGTTCGACAGTTAACAATGAGCAGTTCTTC. This encodes CASSSTVNNEQFF.

The chain carries TRBV6-2 or TRBV6-3 and TRBJ2-7; 15 bases are a match to TRBD2. Germline V gives CDR1 MNHEY, CDR2 SVGEGT. This CDR3 has 13 residues. J lost 10 bases, V lost 6 bases, and 4 bases had no gene match. Written as DNA, the CDR3 is TGTGCCAGCAGCCCGGGACTAGCGGGGGGACAGTACTTC. Translating it yields CASSPGLAGGQYF.

J is TRBJ2-1 and V is TRBV5-1, with a weak D call TRBD2 (5 bases). Trimming took 4 bases from V and 0 from J, leaving 14 bases between them. Germline lookup yields CDR1 SGHRS and CDR2 YFSETQ. This CDR3 contains 16 residues. The CDR3 DNA reads as TGCGCCAGCAGCCATGGACTCCTGAGCTCCTACAATGAGCAGTTCTTC. This codes for CASSHGLLSSYNEQFF.

The chain recombines TRBV6-4 with TRBJ2-7; TRBD2 matches at 10 bases. This CDR3 region has 18 residues. V dropped 10 bases and J dropped 2; count of bases not matched to a gene: 20. Germline V gene sequence: CDR1 MRHNA, CDR2 SNTAGT. CDR3 residues: CAILRTSGEIAVPYEQYF. CDR3 nucleotide sequence: TGTGCCATCCTACGGACTAGCGGTGAAATAGCGGTCCCCTACGAGCAGTACTTC.

This clone appeared a single time. CDR3 sequence (DNA): TGTGCCAGCAGCCGGACAGGGGGCACTGAAGCTTTCTTT. Its translation is CASSRTGGTEAFF. The rearrangement uses TRBV11-2 and TRBJ1-1, with 10 bases identical to TRBD1. The length of the CDR3 is 13 residues. The germline gives CDR1 SGHAT, CDR2 FQNNGV. V shed 5 bases, J shed 4 bases, and the junction held 1 base outside the gene matches.

The chain recombines TRBV27 with TRBJ2-5, with 12 bases matching TRBD2. Trimming removed 4 bases from V and 1 base from J; junction bases left unmatched: 10. This CDR3 spans 18 amino acids. Germline CDR1 MNHEY, CDR2 SMNVEV (reference sequence). The CDR3 loop reads CASSSTNGLAGPQETQYF. The CDR3 DNA sequence: TGTGCCAGCAGTTCAACGAATGGACTAGCGGGGCCCCAAGAGACCCAGTACTTC.

This chain uses TRBV30 with TRBJ1-6; tentative D call: TRBD1 (5 bases). The CDR3 has 20 residues. Per the germline V gene, CDR1 is GTSNPN and CDR2 is SVGIG (reference sequence). V dropped 3 bases and J dropped 0 bases, with 24 bases sitting between them. The CDR3 reads CAWRAKIRRGPTSYNSPLHF. Here the CDR3 DNA reads TGTGCCTGGAGAGCTAAAATCAGGAGGGGACCTACCTCCTATAATTCACCCCTCCACTTT.

The chain uses TRBV5-1 and TRBJ1-1, with TRBD1 identical over 8 bases. V lost 4 bases to trimming and J lost 7 bases; unmatched junction nucleotides: 6. CDR1 is SGHRS and CDR2 is YFSETQ in the germline V gene. This CDR3 contains 13 residues. Here the CDR3 reads CASSPQGVGEAFF. The CDR3 DNA reads as TGCGCCAGCAGCCCACAGGGGGTAGGTGAAGCTTTCTTT. The whole variable domain, filled in from reference TRBV5-1 and TRBJ1-1, reads KAGVTQTPRYLIKTRGQQVTLSCSPISGHRSVSWYQQTPGQGLQFLFEYFSETQRNKGNFPGRFSGRQFSNSRSEMNVSTLELGDSALYLCASSPQGVGEAFFGQGTRLTVV.

The chain has TRBV7-2 and TRBJ1-6; D is unresolved. CDR1 and CDR2 from the germline V gene are SGHTA and FQGNSA. Trimming took off 0 bases at V and 2 bases at J, with 8 bases between the two ends. The length of the CDR3 is 16 residues. This CDR3 reads CASSLAGSAYNSPLHF. The CDR3 DNA sequence: TGTGCCAGCAGCTTAGCTGGCTCTGCCTATAATTCACCCCTCCACTTT.

The rearrangement links TRBV28 to TRBJ2-7; 8 nucleotides line up with TRBD1. The CDR3 runs 14 residues. Per germline, CDR1 MDHEN and CDR2 SYDVKM. With V trimmed by 6 bases and J by 2 bases, 6 bases remained unmatched. The CDR3 protein is CASRKDRGAYEQYF. CDR3 coding DNA: TGTGCCAGCAGAAAAGACAGGGGCGCCTACGAGCAGTACTTC.

This chain uses TRBV5-4 with TRBJ2-2; D is perhaps TRBD2 (5 bases). Germline-derived CDR1 and CDR2 are SGHNT and YYREEE (reference sequence). The CDR3 spans 16 residues. Trimming stripped 3 bases from V and 2 bases from J, with 14 bases between. This CDR3 reads CASSSPGSPNTGELFF. The DNA of the CDR3 is TGTGCCAGCAGCTCACCGGGGTCTCCTAACACCGGGGAGCTGTTTTTT.

The chain uses TRBV28 and TRBJ2-3; perhaps TRBD2 as D (6 bases). In germline, CDR1 is MDHEN, CDR2 SYDVKM. The CDR3 covers 15 residues. V gave up 2 bases and J gave up 2 bases, with 11 bases separating them. DNA of the CDR3: TGTGCCAGCAGTTTAGAGGCGGGGACCACAGATACGCAGTATTTT. Translation gives CASSLEAGTTDTQYF.